The 22 T cell receptor beta chains in this list originate from one sample, sequenced in a study of cytomegalovirus exposure and HLA in healthy donors. It was with 60 Vbeta and 13 Jbeta primers that the PCR ran. TCRdb keeps only in-frame clones here, not all; method: immunoSEQ multiplex PCR. The table has approximately 110,000 clones, over 60% seen once. Material: PBMCs. The receptors come from a man between 60 and 75 years old in good health and CMV-seropositive.

The V gene is TRBV14, the J gene TRBJ2-5; 10 positions agree with TRBD2. Germline V CDR1 and CDR2: SGHDN, FVKESK. The trim removed 2 bases at V and 5 bases at J, leaving 11 bases unmatched. The CDR3 has 17 amino acids. CDR3 bases: TGTGCCAGCAGCCAACCAGGGGTAGCGGGGGGAATTGAGACCCAGTACTTC. Translating gives CASSQPGVAGGIETQYF.

The rearrangement links TRBV18 to TRBJ1-4; 8 nucleotides align to TRBD1. Germline lookup yields CDR1 KGHSH and CDR2 LQKENI. V shed 3 bases and J 3 bases; nucleotides not matched to a gene: 3. This CDR3 has 15 residues. The DNA of the CDR3 is TGTGCCAGCTCACCCGAGGACAGGGCTAATGAAAAACTGTTTTTT. It is translated as CASSPEDRANEKLFF.

J is TRBJ1-5 and V is TRBV6-6, with D possibly matching TRBD1 (5 bases). V lost 5 bases and J 0 bases, leaving 8 bases between the germline ends. This CDR3 is built from 14 residues. The germline CDR1 and CDR2 sequences are MNHNY and SVGAGI (reference sequence). CDR3 region: CASSTGPSNQPQHF. The CDR3 nucleotides are TGTGCCAGCAGTACAGGACCTAGCAATCAGCCCCAGCATTTT.

This clone was counted a few times. The rearrangement links TRBV6-1 to TRBJ2-2; D gene ambiguous. This CDR3 region has 12 residues. Between the trimmed V and J ends, which lost 5 bases and 6 bases, there was a span of 7 bases. Germline V lookup: CDR1 MNHNS, CDR2 SASEGT. CDR3 amino acids: CASSFGAGELFF. CDR3 coding DNA: TGTGCCAGCAGTTTCGGAGCCGGGGAGCTGTTTTTT.

V is TRBV14 and J is TRBJ1-1; no reliable D call. The CDR3 is 13 amino acids. V was cut by 0 bases and J by 5 bases, with 7 bases left in between. In germline, CDR1 is SGHDN, CDR2 FVKESK. The DNA for the CDR3 is TGTGCCAGCAGCCAAGAAGAGCATACTGAAGCTTTCTTT. Translating it yields CASSQEEHTEAFF.

The chain couples TRBV30 to TRBJ2-3, with a weak D call TRBD2 (5 bases). The CDR3 runs 13 residues. The germline V gene encodes CDR1 GTSNPN and CDR2 SVGIG (reference sequence). Trimming took off 1 base at V and 6 bases at J, with 11 bases between the two ends. CDR3 amino acids: CAWSDGVGDTQYF. Here the CDR3 DNA reads TGTGCCTGGAGTGACGGGGTGGGCGATACGCAGTATTTT.

The chain carries TRBV6-5 and TRBJ1-5; D not resolved. With 4 bases removed from V and 3 bases from J, the gap between germline ends came to 10 bases. The CDR3 totals 14 residues. The germline V gene has CDR1 MNHEY and CDR2 SVGAGI. CDR3 nucleotide sequence: TGTGCCAGCAGTTCAGTCGAGGACAATCAGCCCCAGCATTTT. This gives the protein CASSSVEDNQPQHF.

CDR3 sequence reads: CASSYGGRRYEQYF. CDR3 nucleotide sequence: TGTGCCAGCAGTTACGGCGGCAGACGCTACGAGCAGTACTTC. The chain has TRBV6-5 and TRBJ2-7; D uncertain. This CDR3 comprises 14 residues. Germline lookup yields CDR1 MNHEY and CDR2 SVGAGI. With 2 bases removed from V and 3 bases from J, the gap between germline ends came to 11 bases.

The rearrangement joins TRBV7-3 to TRBJ2-3, with 9 bases that match TRBD1. Germline V gene data show CDR1 as SGHTA and CDR2 as FQGTGA. The CDR3 loop spans 15 amino acids. V gave up 6 bases and J gave up 6 bases; unmatched junction bases: 10. The DNA of the CDR3 is TGTGCCAGCAGTTGGACAGGGGAGGGTTTTGATACGCAGTATTTT. Protein sequence: CASSWTGEGFDTQYF.

The rearrangement uses TRBV19 and TRBJ2-3; maybe TRBD1 (5 bases). This CDR3 contains 13 residues. Trimming removed 10 bases from V and 2 bases from J, with 13 bases in between. Germline loops: CDR1 LNHDA, CDR2 SQIVND (reference sequence). The CDR3 DNA reads as TGTGCCACCCTGCGCAGGGACACAGATACGCAGTATTTT. Protein sequence: CATLRRDTDTQYF.

This clone was detected only once. The CDR3 loop reads CASSVEYRGEETQYF. As DNA, the CDR3 is TGTGCCAGCAGCGTAGAGTATCGGGGGGAAGAGACCCAGTACTTC. V is TRBV9 and J is TRBJ2-5, with 7 bases lining up with TRBD2. V lost 0 bases and J lost 3; bases outside the gene matches: 5. The CDR3 has 15 amino acids. Germline V lookup: CDR1 SGDLS, CDR2 YYNGEE.

This clone has just a few counts. The chain joins TRBV5-4 to TRBJ1-1, with D maybe TRBD1 (5 bases). V lost 4 bases to trimming and J lost 1 base, with 14 bases between them. The germline V gene has CDR1 SGHNT and CDR2 YYREEE (reference sequence). This CDR3 region has 15 residues. Written as DNA, the CDR3 is TGTGCCAGCAGCCCCGGGGGAAGGTCGAACACTGAAGCTTTCTTT. Its translation is CASSPGGRSNTEAFF. The full variable domain, completed using reference TRBV5-4 and TRBJ1-1, is ETGVTQSPTHLIKTRGQQVTLRCSSQSGHNTVSWYQQALGQGPQFIFQYYREEENGRGNFPPRFSGLQFPNYSSELNVNALELDDSALYLCASSPGGRSNTEAFFGQGTRLTVV.

The chain links TRBV15 to TRBJ2-7, with D possibly being TRBD2 (5 bases). Germline V CDR1 and CDR2: LNHNV, YYDKDF (reference sequence). This CDR3 region has 13 residues. V was trimmed by 2 bases and J by 2 bases, leaving 7 bases between them. CDR3 amino acids: CATSRPTTYEQYF. The DNA for the CDR3 is TGTGCCACCAGCAGACCGACTACCTACGAGCAGTACTTC.

The V and J genes are TRBV10-3 and TRBJ1-1; tentatively, D is TRBD1 (5 bases). Germline assignment: CDR1 ENHRY and CDR2 SYGVKD. Deletions cut 7 bases from V and 1 base from J, with 13 bases between. The CDR3 length is 14 residues. CDR3 coding DNA: TGTGCCATCACTGAATGGGGGGAGAACACTGAAGCTTTCTTT. Translated: CAITEWGENTEAFF.

J is TRBJ2-2 and V is TRBV5-1; 12 bases align to TRBD1. CDR1 is SGHRS and CDR2 is YFSETQ in the germline V gene. V lost 3 bases, J lost 6 bases, and 3 bases stayed unmatched. The CDR3 is 15 amino acids. The CDR3 is CASSSGTGGPGELFF. The DNA for the CDR3 is TGCGCCAGCAGCTCCGGGACAGGGGGCCCCGGGGAGCTGTTTTTT.

This chain joins TRBV20-1 and TRBJ1-1, with a possible D match to TRBD1 (6 bases). The CDR3 runs to 11 residues. Germline CDR1 is DFQATT and CDR2 is SNEGSKA (reference sequence). Trimming left V 5 bases short and J 11 bases short, with 15 bases between. The CDR3 loop reads CSALDRVRAFF. The CDR3 region has the DNA TGCAGTGCTCTGGACAGAGTGAGGGCTTTCTTT.

The V gene is TRBV29-1, the J gene TRBJ2-2; D gene uncertain. Looked up from germline, CDR1 is SQVTM and CDR2 is ANQGSEA. CDR3 length: 13 amino acids. V lost 4 bases and J lost 5, with 11 bases in between. The CDR3 DNA sequence: TGCAGCGTTGGGGCGCAAAGGACCGGGGAGCTGTTTTTT. Translated: CSVGAQRTGELFF.

V is TRBV4-2 and J is TRBJ2-2; TRBD2 matches 14 bases. The V gene end was trimmed by 0 bases and the J gene end by 9 bases; junction bases not matched to a gene: 12. Germline V gene lookup returns CDR1 LGHNA and CDR2 YNFKEQ. This CDR3 is built from 19 residues. The CDR3 loop reads CASSQEVLGTSGGGRELFF. As DNA, the CDR3 is TGTGCCAGCAGCCAAGAAGTACTAGGGACTAGCGGGGGAGGGCGGGAGCTGTTTTTT.

The chain has TRBV29-1 and TRBJ2-1, with a weak D call TRBD2 (5 bases). The CDR3 length is 11 residues. Germline V gene lookup returns CDR1 SQVTM and CDR2 ANQGSEA. Trimming removed 1 base at V and 15 bases at J, with 13 bases between. CDR3 amino acids: CSVEVGRAGFF. The CDR3 DNA reads TGCAGCGTTGAAGTTGGGCGGGCTGGGTTCTTC.

J is TRBJ1-6 and V is TRBV2; no clear D gene. V was trimmed by 7 bases and J by 0 bases, leaving 10 bases between them. Germline V lookup: CDR1 SNHLY, CDR2 FYNNEI. There are 15 residues in the CDR3. As DNA, the CDR3 is TGTGCCAGCATCTTGGGCCGCTCCTATAATTCACCCCTCCACTTT. Its translation is CASILGRSYNSPLHF.

This clone was counted between two and nine times. The V gene is TRBV2, the J gene TRBJ1-2; D is possibly TRBD1 (6 bases). Germline loops: CDR1 SNHLY, CDR2 FYNNEI. The CDR3 extends over 16 amino acids. V lost 4 bases, J lost 3 bases, and 18 bases lay in between. CDR3 in amino acids: CASSVKGSTGHYGYTF. The CDR3 bases are TGTGCCAGCAGTGTAAAGGGGTCGACAGGCCACTATGGCTACACCTTC.

This chain links TRBV5-5 with TRBJ1-5; D is unresolved. CDR3 length: 14 amino acids. V was cut by 4 bases and J by 0 bases, with 8 bases left in between. Germline V gene lookup returns CDR1 SGHKS and CDR2 YYEKEE (reference sequence). The CDR3 nucleotides are TGTGCCAGCAGCCCGCACTATAGCAATCAGCCCCAGCATTTT. As protein: CASSPHYSNQPQHF. Variable domain in full (rest from reference TRBV5-5 and TRBJ1-5): DAGVTQSPTHLIKTRGQQVTLRCSPISGHKSVSWYQQVLGQGPQFIFQYYEKEERGRGNFPDRFSARQFPNYSSELNVNALLLGDSALYLCASSPHYSNQPQHFGDGTRLSIL.